The rows below give T cell receptor beta chains drawn from one sample of a study of regulatory dendritic cells for organ transplantation. What these receptors recognize is not known. Produced via immunoSEQ multiplex PCR; TCRdb's table is partial and in-frame only. The table shows around 11,000 clones, with approximately 65% occurring only once. Sequencing input: naive CD4+ T cells from blood cultured with dendritic cells. The source of these receptors is a human donor in good health. Each CDR3 is given with its conserved first and last residue. D genes are given only for firm matches. The size of a clone is reported for some rows only, either as once, few or many, or as a class for expanded clones.

size	D	V	J	DNA	CDR3
few	TRBD2	TRBV5-1	TRBJ2-1	TGCGCCAGCAGCTTAAGCGGGGGTGATTCCTCCTACAATGAGCAGTTCTTC	CASSLSGGDSSYNEQFF
few	TRBD1	TRBV7-2	TRBJ1-1	TGTGCCAGCAGCTTTAGTCAGGGGGCGAAGACTGAAGCTTTCTTT	CASSFSQGAKTEAFF
few	.	TRBV29-1	TRBJ2-2	TGCAGCGTTGGAGCGACAGCGAACACCGGGGAGCTGTTTTTT	CSVGATANTGELFF
.	TRBD1	TRBV5-1	TRBJ2-2	TGCGCCAGCAGCCGGACAGGGGGCCCCGGGGAGCTGTTTTTT	CASSRTGGPGELFF
few	TRBD1	TRBV12-5	TRBJ1-2	TGTGCTAGTGGTTTGGAGACAGGGGTAGTTGGCTACACCTTC	CASGLETGVVGYTF
few	TRBD1	TRBV9	TRBJ1-2	TGTGCCAGCAGCGTAGGAGGGACAGGGGCCCCGGGGGGCTACACCTTC	CASSVGGTGAPGGYTF
.	.	TRBV11-2	TRBJ2-7	TGTGCCAGCAGCTTAGCCCAGCGTGGGGGGAACGAGCAGTACTTC	CASSLAQRGGNEQYF
.	TRBD2	TRBV5-1	TRBJ2-7	TGCGCCAGCAGCATGGGGACTAGCGCGTACGAGCAGTACTTC	CASSMGTSAYEQYF
.	.	TRBV6-6	TRBJ1-6	TGTGCCAGCAGTTACTCGGCAGTCGGGGGTTCACCCCTCCACTTT	CASSYSAVGGSPLHF
.	TRBD1	TRBV5-1	TRBJ2-1	TGCGCCAGCAGCCCGGGACAGGGGTGGGGTGAGCAGTTCTTC	CASSPGQGWGEQFF
.	.	TRBV5-1	TRBJ1-1	TGCGCCAGCAGCTTGGATTTCGGCAGGGTGAGGACTGAAGCTTTCTTT	CASSLDFGRVRTEAFF
.	TRBD1	TRBV18	TRBJ2-7	TGTGCCAGCTCACCCAACAGGGGTCACGAGCAGTACTTC	CASSPNRGHEQYF
.	TRBD2	TRBV5-6	TRBJ2-1	TGTGCCAGCTATCAAGCGGGGGGTACCAATGAGCAGTTCTTC	CASYQAGGTNEQFF
once	TRBD1	TRBV9	TRBJ1-1	TGTGCCAGCAGCGCCCCCGGGACAGTCAACACTGAAGCTTTCTTT	CASSAPGTVNTEAFF
once	.	TRBV2	TRBJ2-3	TGTGCCAGCAGGCTCCCTGGGCCCAGCACAGATACGCAGTATTTT	CASRLPGPSTDTQYF
.	TRBD2	TRBV18	TRBJ2-7	TGTGCCAGCTCAAAAAATAGCGGGGGCCTTACCTACGAGCAGTACTTC	CASSKNSGGLTYEQYF
.	TRBD1	TRBV7-2	TRBJ2-7	TGTGCCAGCAGCCCCCTGACAGGGTCCTCCTACGAGCAGTACTTC	CASSPLTGSSYEQYF
few	TRBD2	TRBV9	TRBJ2-3	TGTGCCAGCAGCGTAGGCGGGGGAGGCACAGATACGCAGTATTTT	CASSVGGGGTDTQYF
.	.	TRBV10-3	TRBJ2-5	TGTGCCATCAGTGGGGGGACAAAAGAGACCCAGTACTTC	CAISGGTKETQYF
.	TRBD1	TRBV9	TRBJ2-1	TGTGCCAGCAGCGTAGACAGGGGTTCCTACAATGAGCAGTTCTTC	CASSVDRGSYNEQFF
.	TRBD2	TRBV2	TRBJ2-1	TGTGCCAGCAGTGCCTCAGCGGGGGGGTTAAATGAGCAGTTCTTC	CASSASAGGLNEQFF
once	.	TRBV5-4	TRBJ1-1	TGTGCCAGCAGGTCCGCCAGCGCCACCCCGGGCACTGAAGCTTTCTTT	CASRSASATPGTEAFF
few	.	TRBV6-5	TRBJ1-1	TGTGCCAGCAGGGCGAGCGGGGCGGCTGAAGCTTTCTTT	CASRASGAAEAFF
.	TRBD1	TRBV5-4	TRBJ1-1	TGTGCCAGCAGCTTTCTAGGGACAGGCAACATGAACACTGAAGCTTTCTTT	CASSFLGTGNMNTEAFF
.	.	TRBV19	TRBJ1-5	TGTGCCAGTAGTCCGAAACCGGGGGATCAGCCCCAGCATTTT	CASSPKPGDQPQHF
few	.	TRBV2	TRBJ1-5	TGTGCCAGCAGTGAAGCGCGTGGGGCGGGCAATCAGCCCCAGCATTTT	CASSEARGAGNQPQHF
once	.	TRBV19	TRBJ1-4	TGTGCCAGTAGTATAGTCCCCGGGAGAGATGAAAAACTGTTTTTT	CASSIVPGRDEKLFF
.	TRBD1	TRBV5-4	TRBJ2-1	TGTGCCAGCAGCCGGGGACAGGGGAGGGCTAGCAACAATGAGCAGTTCTTC	CASSRGQGRASNNEQFF
.	TRBD1	TRBV6-5	TRBJ1-5	TGTGCCAGTAAGACAGGGGCCAATCAGCCCCAGCATTTT	CASKTGANQPQHF
few	.	TRBV7-8	TRBJ1-3	TGTGCCAGCAGCCTGGCGGAGGGAAACACCATATATTTT	CASSLAEGNTIYF
.	TRBD1	TRBV5-1	TRBJ1-2	TGCGCCAGCAGCACCGGGACAGGGGGCTATGGCTACACCTTC	CASSTGTGGYGYTF
once	TRBD1	TRBV2	TRBJ2-1	TGTGCCAGCACCGACAGGGAAAGGAATGAGCAGTTCTTC	CASTDRERNEQFF